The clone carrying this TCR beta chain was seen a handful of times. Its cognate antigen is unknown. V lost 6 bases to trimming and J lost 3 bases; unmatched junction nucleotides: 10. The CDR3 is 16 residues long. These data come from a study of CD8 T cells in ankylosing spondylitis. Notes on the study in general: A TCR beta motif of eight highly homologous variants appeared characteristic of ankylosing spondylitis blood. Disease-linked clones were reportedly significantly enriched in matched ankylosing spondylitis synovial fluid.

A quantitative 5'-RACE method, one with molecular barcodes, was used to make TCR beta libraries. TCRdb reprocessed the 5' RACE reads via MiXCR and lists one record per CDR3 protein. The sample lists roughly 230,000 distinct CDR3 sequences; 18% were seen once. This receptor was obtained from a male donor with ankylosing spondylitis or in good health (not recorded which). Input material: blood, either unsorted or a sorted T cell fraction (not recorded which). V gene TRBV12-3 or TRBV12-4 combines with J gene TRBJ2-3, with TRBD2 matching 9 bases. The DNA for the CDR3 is TGTGCCAGCAGAGCCGGGACTAGCTCCTGGACAGATACGCAGTATTTT. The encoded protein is CASRAGTSSWTDTQYF.